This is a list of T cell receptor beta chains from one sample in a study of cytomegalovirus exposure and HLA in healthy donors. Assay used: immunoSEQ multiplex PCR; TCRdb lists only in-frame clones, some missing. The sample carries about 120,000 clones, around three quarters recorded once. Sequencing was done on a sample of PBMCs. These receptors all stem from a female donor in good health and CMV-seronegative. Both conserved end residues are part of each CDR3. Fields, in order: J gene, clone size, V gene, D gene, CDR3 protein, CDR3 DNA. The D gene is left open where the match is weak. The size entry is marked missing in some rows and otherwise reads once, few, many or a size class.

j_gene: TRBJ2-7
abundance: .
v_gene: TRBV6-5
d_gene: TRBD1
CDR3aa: CASSYLGTGVREQYF
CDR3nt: TGTGCCAGCAGTTACCTCGGGACAGGGGTACGGGAGCAGTACTTC

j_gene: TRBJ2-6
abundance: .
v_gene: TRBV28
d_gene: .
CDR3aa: CASSLSQTPRFSGANVLTF
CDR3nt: TGTGCCAGCAGTTTATCCCAGACCCCGAGGTTCTCTGGGGCCAACGTCCTGACTTTC

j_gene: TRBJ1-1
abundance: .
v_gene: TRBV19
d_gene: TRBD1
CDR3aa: CASSTRTGGLAFF
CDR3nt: TGTGCCAGTAGTACAAGGACAGGGGGTTTAGCTTTCTTT

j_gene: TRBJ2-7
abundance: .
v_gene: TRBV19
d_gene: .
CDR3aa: CASSVGGNAYEQYF
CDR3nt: TGTGCCAGTAGCGTCGGGGGTAATGCCTACGAGCAGTACTTC

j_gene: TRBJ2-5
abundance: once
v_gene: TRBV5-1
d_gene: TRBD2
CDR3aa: CASSLVTGGGETQYF
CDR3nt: TGCGCCAGCAGCTTGGTGACGGGAGGGGGGGAGACCCAGTACTTC

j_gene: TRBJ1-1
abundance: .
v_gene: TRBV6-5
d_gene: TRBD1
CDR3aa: CATNRGQGTEAFF
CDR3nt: TGTGCCACGAACAGGGGACAAGGGACTGAAGCTTTCTTT

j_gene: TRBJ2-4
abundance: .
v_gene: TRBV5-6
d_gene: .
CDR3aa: CASTPQGGGVDIQYF
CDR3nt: TGTGCCAGCACCCCCCAGGGGGGAGGAGTGGACATTCAGTACTTC

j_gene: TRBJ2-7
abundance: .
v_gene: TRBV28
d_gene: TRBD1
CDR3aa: CASSGQALLINEQYF
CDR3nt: TGTGCCAGCAGTGGACAGGCCTTACTCATAAACGAGCAGTACTTC

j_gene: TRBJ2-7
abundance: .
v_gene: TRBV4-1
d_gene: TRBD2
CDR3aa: CASTDIRGDEQYF
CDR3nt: TGCGCCAGCACCGACATCCGGGGGGACGAGCAGTACTTC

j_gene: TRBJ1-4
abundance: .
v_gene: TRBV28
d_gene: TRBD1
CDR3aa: CASRTGGREKLFF
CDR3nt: TGTGCCAGCAGGACAGGGGGCCGGGAAAAACTGTTTTTT

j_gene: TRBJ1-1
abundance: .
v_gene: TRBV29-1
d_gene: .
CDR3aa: CSVIPPPVDSGAEAFF
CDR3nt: TGCAGCGTGATACCTCCTCCCGTGGACAGCGGCGCTGAAGCTTTCTTT

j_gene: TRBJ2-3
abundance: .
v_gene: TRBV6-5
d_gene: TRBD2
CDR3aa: CASSPSGSTDTQYF
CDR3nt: TGTGCCAGCAGCCCTAGCGGGAGTACGGATACGCAGTATTTT

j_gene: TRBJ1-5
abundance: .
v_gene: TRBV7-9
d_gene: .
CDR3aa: CASSHSGHNQPQHF
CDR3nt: TGTGCCAGCAGCCACTCAGGGCACAATCAGCCCCAGCATTTT

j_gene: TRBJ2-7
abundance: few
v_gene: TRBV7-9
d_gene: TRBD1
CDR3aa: CASSPGTGYEQYF
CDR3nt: TGTGCCAGCAGCCCCGGGACAGGCTACGAGCAGTACTTC

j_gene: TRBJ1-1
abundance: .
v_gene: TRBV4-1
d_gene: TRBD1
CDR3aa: CASSHPTLTRDRGMNTEAFF
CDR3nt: TGCGCCAGCAGCCATCCCACCCTTACCCGGGACAGGGGGATGAACACTGAAGCTTTCTTT

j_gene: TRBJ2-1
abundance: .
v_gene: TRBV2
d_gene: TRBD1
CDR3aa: CASSSPGTGAYNEQFF
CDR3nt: TGTGCCAGCAGCTCCCCGGGGACAGGTGCCTACAATGAGCAGTTCTTC

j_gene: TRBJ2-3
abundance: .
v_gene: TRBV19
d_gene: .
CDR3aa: CASSYGASDTQYF
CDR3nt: TGTGCCAGTAGTTATGGGGCGTCAGATACGCAGTATTTT

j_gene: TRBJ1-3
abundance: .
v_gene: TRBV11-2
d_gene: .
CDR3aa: CASSSHRDISGNTIYF
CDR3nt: TGTGCCAGCAGCTCCCACCGGGACATCTCTGGAAACACCATATATTTT

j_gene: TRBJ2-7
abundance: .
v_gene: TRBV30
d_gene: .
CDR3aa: CAWSAGGLYEQYF
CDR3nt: TGTGCCTGGAGTGCTGGGGGCCTCTACGAGCAGTACTTC

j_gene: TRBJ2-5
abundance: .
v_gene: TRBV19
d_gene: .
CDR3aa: CASSQIGVRGETQYF
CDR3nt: TGTGCCAGTAGTCAAATCGGGGTGAGGGGGGAGACCCAGTACTTC

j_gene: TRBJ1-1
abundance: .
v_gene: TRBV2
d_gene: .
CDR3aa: CASSDRTVNTEAFF
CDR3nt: TGTGCCAGCAGCGACCGGACTGTGAACACTGAAGCTTTCTTT

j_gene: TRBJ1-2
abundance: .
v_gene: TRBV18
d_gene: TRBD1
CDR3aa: CASSPTGALYGYTF
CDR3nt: TGTGCCAGCTCACCAACAGGGGCCCTCTATGGCTACACCTTC

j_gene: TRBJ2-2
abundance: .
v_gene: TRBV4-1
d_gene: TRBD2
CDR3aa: CASSPLGSGRKTGELFF
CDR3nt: TGCGCCAGCAGCCCCCTGGGAAGCGGGAGGAAGACCGGGGAGCTGTTTTTT

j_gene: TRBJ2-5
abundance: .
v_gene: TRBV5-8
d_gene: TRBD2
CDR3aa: CASSLGLAEQETQYF
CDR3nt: TGTGCCAGCAGCTTGGGACTAGCGGAGCAAGAGACCCAGTACTTC

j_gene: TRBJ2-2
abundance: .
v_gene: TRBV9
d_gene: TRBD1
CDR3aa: CASSGQGAYGELFF
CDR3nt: TGTGCCAGCAGCGGACAGGGGGCTTACGGGGAGCTGTTTTTT

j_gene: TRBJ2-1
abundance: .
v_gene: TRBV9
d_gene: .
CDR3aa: CASTSDGWEQFF
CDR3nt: TGTGCCAGCACCAGCGATGGGTGGGAGCAGTTCTTC

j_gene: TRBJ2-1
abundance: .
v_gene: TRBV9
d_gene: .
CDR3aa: CASSVTGTRHSHEQFF
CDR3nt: TGTGCCAGCAGCGTCACCGGGACAAGACACTCACATGAGCAGTTCTTC

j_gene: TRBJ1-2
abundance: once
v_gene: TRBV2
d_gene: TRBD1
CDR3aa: CASSVGGANYGYTF
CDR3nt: TGTGCCAGCAGTGTAGGGGGCGCGAACTATGGCTACACCTTC

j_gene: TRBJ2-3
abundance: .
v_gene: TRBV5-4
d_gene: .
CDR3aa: CASSLGLAVTDTQYF
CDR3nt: TGTGCCAGCAGCTTGGGCCTAGCCGTCACAGATACGCAGTATTTT

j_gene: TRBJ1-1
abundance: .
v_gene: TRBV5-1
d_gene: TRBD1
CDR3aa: CASSWTGRAEAFF
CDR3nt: TGCGCCAGCAGTTGGACAGGGAGGGCTGAAGCTTTCTTT

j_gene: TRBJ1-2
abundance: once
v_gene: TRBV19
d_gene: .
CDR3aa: CASRVAGVDYGYTF
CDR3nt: TGTGCCAGTAGGGTGGCGGGGGTGGACTATGGCTACACCTTC